Included here is one T cell receptor beta chain sequence, with context. The antigen is not known. These data belong to a study of response to subunit inactivated influenza vaccine. Study outcomes and limitations: Researchers suggested that each seasonal influenza vaccination recruits few new T cells.

One entry per CDR3 protein results from TCRdb running MiXCR on the RT-PCR reads. This sample carries 300,000 to 350,000 distinct CDR3 sequences, roughly 22% of them seen once, and the ten largest clones take 10%. V was clipped by 3 bases and J by 0 bases, with 13 bases between them. The CDR3 consists of 16 residues. CDR1 SGHRS and CDR2 YFSETQ come from the germline V gene. This TCR was sampled from a man aged 45-69 years who received an inactivated influenza vaccine. V is TRBV5-1 and J is TRBJ1-3; D gene ambiguous. The sequencing used PBMCs from blood, collected less than 22 months after vaccination. The CDR3 is CASSWVPDGSGNTIYF. The CDR3 bases are TGCGCCAGCAGCTGGGTCCCGGACGGCTCTGGAAACACCATATATTTT.